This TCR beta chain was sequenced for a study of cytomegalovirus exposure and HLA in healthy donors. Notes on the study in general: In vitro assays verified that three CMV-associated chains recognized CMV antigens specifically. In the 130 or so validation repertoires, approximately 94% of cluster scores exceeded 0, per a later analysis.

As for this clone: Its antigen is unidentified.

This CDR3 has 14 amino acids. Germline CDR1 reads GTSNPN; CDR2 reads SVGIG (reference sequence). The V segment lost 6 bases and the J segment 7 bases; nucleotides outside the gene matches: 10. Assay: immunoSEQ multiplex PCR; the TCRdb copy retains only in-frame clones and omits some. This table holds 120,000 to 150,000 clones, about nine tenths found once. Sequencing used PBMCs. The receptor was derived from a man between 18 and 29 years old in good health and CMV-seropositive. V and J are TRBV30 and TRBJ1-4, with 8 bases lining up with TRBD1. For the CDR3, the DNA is TGTGCCTGCACCCGACAGGGGTTGAGTGAAAAACTGTTTTTT. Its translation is CACTRQGLSEKLFF.